This T cell receptor beta chain derives from a study of response to subunit inactivated influenza vaccine. Germline-derived CDR1 and CDR2 are MNHEY and SVGAGI. This CDR3 contains 16 residues. With 4 bases removed from V and 3 bases from J, the gap between germline ends came to 16 bases. The table lists this clonotype with a few counts. Its specificity is not known. Findings and caveats of the study: T cells newly recruited by each seasonal influenza vaccination are few, the authors suggested.

TCRdb independently ran MiXCR on the RT-PCR reads; one entry per CDR3 protein. The sample records hundreds of thousands of distinct CDR3 sequences, 14% being singletons. Here the sequenced sample was PBMCs from blood, taken around 15 days before vaccination. V and J are TRBV6-5 and TRBJ1-5, with a possible D match to TRBD1 (5 bases). This clonotype was sampled from a man over 45 who received an inactivated influenza vaccine. The CDR3 DNA follows: TGTGCCAGCAGTTCCAATACAGGTGACCCCAATCAGCCCCAGCATTTT. Its translation: CASSSNTGDPNQPQHF.